Listed here is a single T cell receptor (beta chain). Libraries were prepared by immunoSEQ multiplex PCR; TCRdb keeps only in-frame clonotypes and omits some of them. The sample comprises 120,000 or so clones, 70% to 85% of which are singletons, and about 27% rests with the top ten. Per germline, CDR1 MNHNS and CDR2 SASEGT. The CDR3 contains 13 residues. V dropped 1 base and J dropped 7 bases, with 10 bases sitting between them. The data are from a study of T cell responses to AZD1222 COVID-19 vaccine. The genes are TRBV6-1 and TRBJ1-2; D perhaps matches TRBD1 (5 bases). This clonotype was obtained from an adult who received the AZD1222 COVID-19 vaccine. The material was peripheral blood, obtained 28 days after the second AZD1222 dose. CDR3 sequence reads: CASSEGGALGYTF. The CDR3 coding sequence is TGTGCCAGCAGTGAAGGAGGGGCGCTTGGCTACACCTTC.